What follows are 11 T cell receptor beta chains derived from one specimen sequenced in a study of T-cell memory formation after mild COVID-19. Via MiXCR, TCRdb re-called the 5' RACE reads, giving one row per CDR3 protein. The sample lists fewer than 50,000 distinct CDR3 sequences, over 6.5% occurring once. The sequencing input was PBMCs or a T cell subset sorted from them (not recorded which). The receptors originated from an adult who had mild COVID-19 (a few samples of this study predate the infection). Cell type and time point are not known.

This clonotype was picked up many times. The chain recombines TRBV6-5 with TRBJ2-3; D unclear. CDR3 length: 13 amino acids. The germline V and J ends were trimmed by 8 bases and 3 bases, with 12 bases remaining between them. Germline V gene data show CDR1 as MNHEY and CDR2 as SVGAGI. The CDR3 loop reads CASRSDLTDTQYF. Written as DNA, the CDR3 is TGTGCCAGCCGGTCTGATCTGACAGATACGCAGTATTTT.

This clonotype came up many times. The chain recombines TRBV5-1 with TRBJ2-5, with 9 bases aligning to TRBD1. V shed 6 bases, J shed 5 bases, and the junction held 8 bases outside the gene matches. CDR1 and CDR2 from the germline V gene are SGHRS and YFSETQ. The CDR3 sequence is 14 residues long. The CDR3 nucleotides read TGCGCCAGCATCCCGACAGGGGGGATGGAGACCCAGTACTTC. This sequence encodes CASIPTGGMETQYF.

This clonotype showed up just a few times. The CDR3 coding sequence is TGCAGTGCTAGAGGGGGGGTCGGGGATACGCAGTATTTT. Its translation is CSARGGVGDTQYF. The chain is built from TRBV20-1 and TRBJ2-3, with D possibly TRBD2 on 6 matching bases. The germline gives CDR1 DFQATT, CDR2 SNEGSKA (reference sequence). The CDR3 covers 13 residues. Trimming removed 1 base at V and 6 bases at J, with 11 bases between.

This clonotype was counted many times. The chain links TRBV12-3 or TRBV12-4 to TRBJ1-5; tentative D call: TRBD1 (6 bases). There are 13 residues in the CDR3. Trimming removed 5 bases at V and 4 bases at J, with 9 bases between. CDR3 loop: CASSLTGNQPQHF. CDR3 DNA: TGTGCCAGCAGTCTCACAGGGAATCAGCCCCAGCATTTT.

This clonotype was seen repeatedly, ten times or more. The J gene is TRBJ2-7, the V gene TRBV12-3 or TRBV12-4; D unresolved. The CDR3 has 13 residues. Between the trimmed V and J ends, which lost 2 bases and 5 bases, there was a span of 10 bases. CDR3 in DNA: TGTGCCAGCAGTTTAAGCTCGAACGACGAGCAGTACTTC. Its protein product is CASSLSSNDEQYF.

This clonotype was detected many times. CDR3 nucleotide sequence: TGTGCCAGCGGCGGAACCTCTAGCTCCTACAATGAGCAGTTCTTC. It translates to CASGGTSSSYNEQFF. The V and J genes are TRBV12-3 or TRBV12-4 and TRBJ2-1; D is unresolved. V gave up 8 bases and J gave up 0 bases, with 14 bases separating them. The CDR3 runs 15 residues.

Here the CDR3 DNA reads TGTGCCAGCAGCGAGGACAGCGGGAGGTTTGCAGATACGCAGTATTTT. This gives the protein CASSEDSGRFADTQYF. The chain carries TRBV9 and TRBJ2-3; 9 bases line up with TRBD2. CDR1 is SGDLS, CDR2 YYNGEE, per germline. The V gene end was trimmed by 3 bases and the J gene end by 4 bases; junction bases not matched to a gene: 9. The CDR3 spans 16 residues.

This clonotype was found many times. The rearrangement links TRBV5-1 to TRBJ1-5; perhaps TRBD1 as D (6 bases). V was trimmed by 0 bases and J by 3 bases, leaving 10 bases between them. CDR1 SGHRS and CDR2 YFSETQ come from the germline V gene. This CDR3 is built from 15 residues. The CDR3 sequence is CASSLASGVNQPQHF. The DNA for the CDR3 is TGCGCCAGCAGCTTGGCGTCAGGGGTCAATCAGCCCCAGCATTTT. Full variable domain (remainder filled in from reference TRBV5-1 and TRBJ1-5): KAGVTQTPRYLIKTRGQQVTLSCSPISGHRSVSWYQQTPGQGLQFLFEYFSETQRNKGNFPGRFSGRQFSNSRSEMNVSTLELGDSALYLCASSLASGVNQPQHFGDGTRLSIL.

This clonotype was counted only a few times. V usage is TRBV7-2 and J usage is TRBJ1-1, with D tentatively TRBD1 (6 bases). Germline-derived CDR1 and CDR2 are SGHTA and FQGNSA. The V end lost 6 bases, the J end lost 5 bases, and 19 bases lay between the germline ends. The CDR3 extends over 15 amino acids. The CDR3, as DNA: TGTGCCAGCAGTTCGCGAGGGGGATTGGTTACTGAAGCTTTCTTT. This encodes CASSSRGGLVTEAFF.

On this clonotype itself: It may be a read error: a sequence one base away is much more abundant. V usage is TRBV6-1 and J usage is TRBJ2-6, with D maybe TRBD1 (5 bases). The germline gives CDR1 MNHNS, CDR2 SASEGT. This CDR3 is built from 14 residues. The CDR3 sequence is CASRLTGGAKVLTF. For the CDR3, the DNA is TGTGCCAGCAGACTGACCGGTGGGGCCAAAGTCCTGACTTTC.

The chain combines TRBV19 with TRBJ2-1, with 7 bases aligning to TRBD1. This CDR3 spans 14 amino acids. CDR1 and CDR2 (germline): LNHDA, SQIVND (reference sequence). After removal of 7 bases from V and 2 bases from J, the junction contained 5 bases not matched to a gene. CDR3 loop: CASNPQGAYNEQFF. The CDR3 region has the DNA TGTGCCAGTAATCCTCAGGGGGCCTACAATGAGCAGTTCTTC. Drawing the rest from reference TRBV19 and TRBJ2-1, the complete variable domain is DGGITQSPKYLFRKEGQNVTLSCEQNLNHDAMYWYRQDPGQGLRLIYYSQIVNDFQKGDIAEGYSVSREKKESFPLTVTSAQKNPTAFYLCASNPQGAYNEQFFGPGTRLTVL.